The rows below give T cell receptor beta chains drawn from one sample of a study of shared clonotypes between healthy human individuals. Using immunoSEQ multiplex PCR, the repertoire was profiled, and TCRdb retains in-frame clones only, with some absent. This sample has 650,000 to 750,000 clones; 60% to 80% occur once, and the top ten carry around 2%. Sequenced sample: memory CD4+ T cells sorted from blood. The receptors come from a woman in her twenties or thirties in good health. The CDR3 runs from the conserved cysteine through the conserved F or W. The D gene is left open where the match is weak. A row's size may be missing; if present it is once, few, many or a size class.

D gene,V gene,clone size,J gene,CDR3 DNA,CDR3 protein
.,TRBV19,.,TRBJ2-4,TGTGCCAGTAGTATCCCCAGGGAGGCCAAAAACATTCAGTACTTC,CASSIPREAKNIQYF
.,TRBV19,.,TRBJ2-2,TGTGCCAGTAGTATACCCGGGGAGCTGTTTTTT,CASSIPGELFF
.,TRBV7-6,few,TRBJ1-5,TGTGCCAGCAGCACCGGGGCCGATCAGCCCCAGCATTTT,CASSTGADQPQHF
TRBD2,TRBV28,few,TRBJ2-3,TGTGCCAGCAGTTTAGGGACTAGCGAGTTCACAGATACGCAGTATTTT,CASSLGTSEFTDTQYF
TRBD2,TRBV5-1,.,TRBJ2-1,TGCGCCAGCAGCCCGCGGGGGGGCGACTACTCCTACAATGAGCAGTTCTTC,CASSPRGGDYSYNEQFF
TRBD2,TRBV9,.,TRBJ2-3,TGTGCCAGCGGCGGGACTACTTCAAGCACAGATACGCAGTATTTT,CASGGTTSSTDTQYF
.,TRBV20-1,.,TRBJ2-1,TGCAGTGCTGGGGCTGAAGTCAGGGTCTTC,CSAGAEVRVF
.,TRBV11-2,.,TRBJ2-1,TGTGCCAGCAGCCTAAGAACAGGGAAAGAGTTCTTC,CASSLRTGKEFF
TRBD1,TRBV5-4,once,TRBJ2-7,TGTGCCAGCAGACACCGGGACAGGCCCTACGAGCAGTACTTC,CASRHRDRPYEQYF
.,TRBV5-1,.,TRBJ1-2,TGCGCCAGCAGCTTCGGGCAGTTAGCTAACTATGGCTACACCTTC,CASSFGQLANYGYTF
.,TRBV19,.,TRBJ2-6,TGTGCCAGTAGTATTTCGCCTGGGGCCAACGTCCTGACTTTC,CASSISPGANVLTF
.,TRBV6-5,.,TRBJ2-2,TGTGCCAGCAGTCCGTCTCCGACAGGAACCGGGGAGCTGTTTTTT,CASSPSPTGTGELFF
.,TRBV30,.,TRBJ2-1,TGTGCCTGGAGGCCCGGGACAAGGAATAATGAGCAGTTCTTC,CAWRPGTRNNEQFF
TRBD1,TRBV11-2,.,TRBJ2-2,TGTGCCAGCAGCTTTTCCGGGACAGGGAACACCGGGGAGCTGTTTTTT,CASSFSGTGNTGELFF
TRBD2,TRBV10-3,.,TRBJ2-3,TGTGCCATCAGAGGACTAGACACAGATACGCAGTATTTT,CAIRGLDTDTQYF